This T cell receptor beta chain was sequenced during a study of blood T cell repertoires in COVID-19. Turning to the study itself: The United States, Italy and Spain provided the acute and convalescent COVID-19 samples.

The CDR3 sequence is 15 residues long. CDR1 is SGHDT, CDR2 YYEEEE, per germline. After removal of 0 bases from V and 4 bases from J, the junction contained 4 bases not matched to a gene. Sequencing used immunoSEQ multiplex PCR; TCRdb keeps in-frame clones, though not all of them. Among about 300,000 clones listed, about 87% were seen once. The sample was peripheral blood. The origin of this receptor is a man in his 70s with acute or convalescent COVID-19. The V and J genes are TRBV5-6 and TRBJ1-5, with TRBD1 identical over 7 bases. The CDR3 nucleotides read TGTGCCAGCAGCTTGGCATCCAGGGGGAATCAGCCCCAGCATTTT. Its translation: CASSLASRGNQPQHF. Drawing the rest from reference TRBV5-6 and TRBJ1-5, the complete variable domain is DAGVTQSPTHLIKTRGQQVTLRCSPKSGHDTVSWYQQALGQGPQFIFQYYEEEERQRGNFPDRFSGHQFPNYSSELNVNALLLGDSALYLCASSLASRGNQPQHFGDGTRLSIL.